The rows below give T cell receptor beta chains drawn from one sample of a study of neurological immune-mediated disorders. TCRdb passed the 5' RACE reads through MiXCR, listing each CDR3 protein once. There are 28,000 or so distinct CDR3 sequences in the sample; 15% occur only once, and 25% to 35% lies in the top ten. The sample was PBMCs. The receptors were sampled from a man in his 70s in good health. The CDR3 runs from the conserved cysteine through the conserved F or W. The D gene is left open where the match is weak. Part of the rows lack a size; the others show once, few, many or a class for expanded clones.

>-|13|many|TRBJ2-2|TRBV9
CASSAPNYGELFF
TGTGCCAGCAGCGCGCCTAACTACGGGGAGCTGTTTTTT
>-|13|medium-sized|TRBJ2-3|TRBV27
CASSWAGVNTQYF
TGTGCCAGCAGCTGGGCCGGGGTGAATACGCAGTATTTT
>TRBD1|14|many|TRBJ1-4|TRBV18
CASSPGQGDEKLFF
TGTGCCAGCTCACCTGGACAGGGGGATGAAAAACTGTTTTTT
>-|12|many|TRBJ2-7|TRBV5-5
CASRSEYVEQYF
TGTGCCAGCCGATCTGAGTATGTCGAGCAGTACTTC
>TRBD1|15|medium-sized|TRBJ2-1|TRBV18
CASSRRQGARDEQFF
TGTGCCAGCTCACGACGACAGGGGGCAAGGGATGAGCAGTTCTTC
>-|15|many|TRBJ2-7|TRBV24-1
CATSDGSGPAYEQYF
TGTGCCACCAGTGACGGTAGTGGGCCAGCTTACGAGCAGTACTTC
>-|15|many|TRBJ1-6|TRBV5-1
CASSLRDTNNSPLHF
TGCGCCAGCAGCTTGAGGGACACCAATAATTCACCCCTCCACTTT
>-|13|many|TRBJ1-2|TRBV12-3/TRBV12-4
CASSLGSGSGYTF
TGTGCCAGCAGTCTAGGGTCAGGGTCCGGCTACACCTTC
>-|14|many|TRBJ1-4|TRBV14
CASSAAGIGEKLFF
TGTGCCAGCAGCGCTGCAGGGATCGGTGAAAAACTGTTTTTT
>-|12|many|TRBJ2-1|TRBV5-1
CASSLRNNEQFF
TGCGCCAGCAGCTTAAGAAACAATGAGCAGTTCTTC
>-|16|many|TRBJ2-5|TRBV5-1
CASSPKPTGSGETQYF
TGCGCCAGCAGCCCTAAACCTACAGGGAGCGGGGAGACCCAGTACTTC
>-|16|many|TRBJ1-6|TRBV5-1
CASSLDVQGYNSPLHF
TGCGCCAGCAGCTTGGACGTCCAGGGCTATAATTCACCCCTCCACTTT
>TRBD1|15|many|TRBJ1-2|TRBV7-9
CASNLEDRRYYGYTF
TGTGCCAGCAACCTGGAGGACAGGCGCTACTATGGCTACACCTTC
>TRBD2|16|many|TRBJ2-5|TRBV11-1
CASSPGSGGFQETQYF
TGTGCCAGCAGCCCAGGCAGCGGGGGGTTTCAAGAGACCCAGTACTTC
>-|16|many|TRBJ2-5|TRBV20-1
CSARDPSGGFQETQYF
TGCAGTGCTAGAGATCCGTCAGGGGGGTTCCAAGAGACCCAGTACTTC
>-|11|many|TRBJ2-1|TRBV20-1
CSASGFNEQFF
TGCAGTGCCTCGGGTTTCAATGAGCAGTTCTTC
>TRBD1|16|-|TRBJ2-1|TRBV5-1
CASSKGQVSSGGEQFF
TGCGCCAGCAGCAAGGGACAGGTCTCGTCTGGAGGGGAGCAGTTCTTC
>-|14|-|TRBJ2-7|TRBV5-1
CASSSRPTDGEQYF
TGCGCCAGCAGCTCCCGACCCACGGACGGCGAGCAGTACTTC
>TRBD1|16|many|TRBJ2-7|TRBV10-3
CAISELGTVLSYEQYF
TGTGCCATCAGTGAGCTAGGGACAGTTTTGTCCTACGAGCAGTACTTC
>-|14|-|TRBJ1-1|TRBV20-1
CSARPTPGGTEAFF
TGCAGTGCTAGACCTACACCGGGGGGTACTGAAGCTTTCTTT
>-|16|many|TRBJ1-2|TRBV6-5
CASSYDGQRSNYGYTF
TGTGCCAGCAGTTACGACGGACAGAGAAGCAACTATGGCTACACCTTC
>-|15|many|TRBJ2-7|TRBV7-2
CASSRGGGTVNEQYF
TGTGCCAGCAGCAGAGGAGGAGGGACAGTCAACGAGCAGTACTTC
>-|13|many|TRBJ1-5|TRBV9
CASSVRDSGTQHF
TGTGCCAGCAGCGTTCGGGACTCCGGAACCCAGCATTTT
>-|13|many|TRBJ2-1|TRBV28
CASSLGRNNEQFF
TGTGCCAGCAGTTTAGGCAGAAACAATGAGCAGTTCTTC
>-|13|many|TRBJ1-1|TRBV5-1
CASSSLGNTEAFF
TGCGCCAGCAGTAGTTTGGGGAACACTGAAGCTTTCTTT
>-|16|many|TRBJ2-6|TRBV6-2/TRBV6-3
CASSYPMKAGANVLTF
TGTGCCAGCAGTTACCCAATGAAGGCTGGGGCCAACGTCCTGACTTTC
>-|14|many|TRBJ1-6|TRBV7-8
CASSLGTVNSPLHF
TGTGCCAGCAGCTTAGGGACAGTAAATTCACCCCTCCACTTT
>-|16|many|TRBJ2-1|TRBV7-2
CASSRLPGGLDNEQFF
TGTGCCAGCAGCCGCCTGCCGGGGGGCCTCGACAATGAGCAGTTCTTC